This TCR beta chain was obtained from a study of blood T cell repertoires in COVID-19. Overall study: Samples of COVID-19 (acute and convalescent) were obtained from the United States, Italy and Spain. T cells, B-cell-depleted T cells, or PBMCs supplied cDNA or gDNA.

TCRdb's copy holds only in-frame clones and misses some; the assay was immunoSEQ multiplex PCR. The table lists some 150,000 clones, 80% to 90% of them singletons. Germline assignment: CDR1 SGDLS and CDR2 YYNGEE. The V segment lost 4 bases and the J segment 6 bases; nucleotides outside the gene matches: 5. The CDR3 contains 14 residues. The chain is built from TRBV9 and TRBJ2-1; TRBD2 agrees at 9 bases. This TCR came from a woman in her 70s with COVID-19, enrolled during active disease. The source material was peripheral blood. CDR3 coding DNA: TGTGCCAGCAGCCCGACTAGCGGCGCCAATGAGCAGTTCTTC. Protein: CASSPTSGANEQFF. Based on the CDR3 plus reference TRBV9 and TRBJ2-1, the full variable domain is DSGVTQTPKHLITATGQRVTLRCSPRSGDLSVYWYQQSLDQGLQFLIQYYNGEERAKGNILERFSAQQFPDLHSELNLSSLELGDSALYFCASSPTSGANEQFFGPGTRLTVL.